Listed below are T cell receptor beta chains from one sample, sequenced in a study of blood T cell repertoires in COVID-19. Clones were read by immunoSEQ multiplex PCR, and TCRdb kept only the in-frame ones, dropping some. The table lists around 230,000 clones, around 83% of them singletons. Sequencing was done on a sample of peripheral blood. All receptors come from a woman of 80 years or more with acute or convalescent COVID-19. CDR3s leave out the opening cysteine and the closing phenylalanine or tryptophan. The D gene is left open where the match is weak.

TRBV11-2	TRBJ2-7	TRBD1	AIGSTGRNEQY
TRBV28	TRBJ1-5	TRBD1	ASRKGQGNNQPQH
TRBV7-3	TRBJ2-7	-	ASSLELNYEQY
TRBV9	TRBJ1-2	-	ASRDGGAQGYT
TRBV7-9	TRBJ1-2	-	ASSGGGGLGYGYT
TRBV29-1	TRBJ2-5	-	SVEGSGGLETQY
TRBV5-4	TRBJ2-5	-	ASSVTFQETQY
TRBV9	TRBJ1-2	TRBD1	ASSVGGDRGRHGYT
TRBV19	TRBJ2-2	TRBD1	ASTIAGTGGYTGELF
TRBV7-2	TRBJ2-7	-	ASSLATFGEQY
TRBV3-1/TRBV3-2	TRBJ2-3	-	ASSQDKTGASTDTQY
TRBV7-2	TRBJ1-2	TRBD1	ASSRTGTGGNYGYT
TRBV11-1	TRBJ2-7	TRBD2	ASRENRDYLYEQY
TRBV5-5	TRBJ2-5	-	ASSSSPRAQGETQY
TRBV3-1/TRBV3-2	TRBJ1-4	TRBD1	ASSQDYETGGEKLF
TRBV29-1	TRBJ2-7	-	SVVLKEFPSYEQY
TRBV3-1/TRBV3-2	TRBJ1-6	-	ASSQAQGSAPLH
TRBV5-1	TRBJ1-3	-	ASSPNALANTIY
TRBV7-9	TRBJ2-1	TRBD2	ASSLELAGGDEQF
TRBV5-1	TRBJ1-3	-	ASSFTSDYAGNTIY
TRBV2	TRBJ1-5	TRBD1	ASGRTGGPLNQPQH
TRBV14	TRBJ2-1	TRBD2	ASSPQATSGVDNEQF
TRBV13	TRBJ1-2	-	ASSQTDSGNYGYT
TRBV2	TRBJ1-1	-	ASSYQGPPAGANTEAF
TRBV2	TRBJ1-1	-	ATHREGNTEAF
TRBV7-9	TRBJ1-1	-	ASSSDKNTEAF
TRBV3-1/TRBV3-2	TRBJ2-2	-	ASSQGGQAGTGELF
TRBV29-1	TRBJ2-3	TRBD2	SVSLAGGSDTQY
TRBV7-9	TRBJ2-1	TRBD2	ASSLGSGGAYEQF
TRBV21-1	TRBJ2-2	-	ASSTWTCGTGELF
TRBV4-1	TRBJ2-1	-	ASSQKGGVASYNEQF
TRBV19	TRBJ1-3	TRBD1	ASSPDRVTGNTIY
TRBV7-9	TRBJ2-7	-	ASSRGDLSGYEQY
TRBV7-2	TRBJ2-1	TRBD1	ASSPVRDRRPNEQF
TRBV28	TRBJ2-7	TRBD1	AGSLDRAAYEQY
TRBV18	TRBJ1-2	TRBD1	ASSPPFGTVNYGYT
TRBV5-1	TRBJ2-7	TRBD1	ASSYSGTGSSYEQY
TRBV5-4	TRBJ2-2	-	ASSQGRTGNTGELF
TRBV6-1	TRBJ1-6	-	ASSERSANSPLH
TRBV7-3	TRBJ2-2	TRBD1	ASSTQGATGELF
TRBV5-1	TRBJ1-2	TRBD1	ASSLGQGDGYT
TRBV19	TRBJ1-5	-	ASTTGGYNSNQPQH
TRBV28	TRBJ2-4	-	ASRTGTTSGIQY
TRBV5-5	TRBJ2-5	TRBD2	ASSLTGTSGGHHQETQY
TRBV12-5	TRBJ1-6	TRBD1	ASGLAHSPGQNSPLH
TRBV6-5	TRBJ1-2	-	ASQRGRGGYT
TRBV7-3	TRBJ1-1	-	ASSLGPGAEAF
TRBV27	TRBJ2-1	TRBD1	ASSPQGQRYNEQF
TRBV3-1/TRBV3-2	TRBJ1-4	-	ASSQDRGATNEKLF
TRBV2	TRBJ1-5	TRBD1	ASSGQGTGQPQH
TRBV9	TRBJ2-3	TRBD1	ASSVRDRRADTQY
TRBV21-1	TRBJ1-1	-	ASSKEPGLNTEAF
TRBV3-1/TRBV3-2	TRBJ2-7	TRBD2	ASRSGGRQY
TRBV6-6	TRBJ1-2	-	ASVPTGGIYGYT
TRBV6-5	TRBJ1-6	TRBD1	ASRKGTVDNSPLH
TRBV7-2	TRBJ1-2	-	ASSLEGFLGYT
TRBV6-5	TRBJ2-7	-	ASSYSISGPSYEQY
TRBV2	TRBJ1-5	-	ASSVVGNQPQH
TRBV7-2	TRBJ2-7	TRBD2	ASSSRLAGSYEQY
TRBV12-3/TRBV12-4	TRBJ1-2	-	ASSFVQGSYT